Detailed here is one T cell receptor (beta chain). This CDR3 contains 11 residues. Germline V gene data show CDR1 as LGHNA and CDR2 as YSLEER. V lost 1 base to trimming and J lost 8 bases, with 4 bases between them. These data come from a study of control samples from healthy donors and cancer patients. TCRdb's copy holds only in-frame clones and misses some; the assay was immunoSEQ multiplex PCR. The sample lists roughly 14,000 clones, about 72% occurring once. J is TRBJ2-3 and V is TRBV4-3, with D hard to call. The sequenced sample consisted of formalin-fixed, paraffin-embedded tissue. The sequence was collected from a female donor with lung cancer. The CDR3 nucleotides are TGCGCCAGCAGCCAAGCTGGTACGCAGTATTTT. Translating gives CASSQAGTQYF.